This T cell receptor beta chain originates from a study of blood T cell repertoires in COVID-19 (TCRdb year 2020). With respect to the entire study: The collaborator samples originated in the United States, Italy and Spain and spanned the acute and convalescent phases of COVID-19. The material from the prospective study consisted of cDNA or gDNA derived from T cells, B-cell-depleted T cells, or PBMCs. Samples came from the ongoing ImmuneRACE study (first 160 participants) plus 1,254 subjects from 6 global collaborators. Nearly every sample came with metadata listing a de-identified subject ID, COVID-19 status, age in years and sex. The repertoires were released in a freely available public database intended as a resource for research on the immune response to SARS-CoV-2. Subjects who had been exposed to COVID-19, were actively infected with it, or had recovered from it provided the deeply sampled blood TCRbeta repertoires that made up the dataset. HLA class I and class II types, where available, came from metadata supplied by the sample provider rather than from assay-based typing. What the research found in general, with its limitations: Clinical and demographic metadata were provided uncurated, with the amount varying by source and participant.

As to this clone: It lacks a known antigen. No quality values exist for individual bases; no much larger clone is one base distant.

Whole blood was collected in K2EDTA tubes by collaborating institutions according to the institutions' own protocols. For TCRbeta analysis, collaborators shipped samples as frozen whole blood, isolated PBMCs, or DNA extracted from either of those sample types. From the cysteine up to the phenylalanine, the CDR3 has a length of 15 residues. Solely the CDR3 DNA is kept, with 45 bases framed from the first base. Looking up the germline V gene yields CDR1 MDHEN and CDR2 SYDVKM. Trimming takes 3 bases from V and 8 bases from J, and the germline ends sit 16 bases apart. TCRbeta CDR3 regions were amplified from genomic DNA by means of the immunoSEQ Assay, a bias-controlled multiplex PCR. In the original analysis: The number of nucleated cells in each sample was estimated by amplification of reference gene primers within the assay. Sequence reads were collapsed and filtered to measure the absolute abundance of every unique TCRbeta CDR3 rearrangement. For each sample, productive Simpson clonality was calculated by taking the square root of Simpson's diversity index across productive rearrangements. Drawn from immuneACCESS, this table holds only the in-frame rearrangements with V and J called that TCRdb kept. Clones are partly lost; checked studies trace under half to an unresolved V gene and leave the rest unexplained. The DNA gave D and trimming, while V, J and clone size come from that table. The sample includes roughly 220,000 clones, with 84% observed a single time. Of the sample, 15% to 20% falls within the top ten clones.

The clonotype originates from a young man with active or convalescent COVID-19. The V and J genes are TRBV28 and TRBJ1-4; the D gene is possibly TRBD1, with 6 bases matching. The sample taken for sequencing was peripheral blood. DNA sequence: TGTGCCAGCAGTTTCGAAAGAAGGGGGGGCGAAAAACTGTTTTTT. This sequence encodes CASSFERRGGEKLFF.